The 19 T cell receptor beta chains presented below share a single source sample, sequenced in a study of CD8+ T cells in alopecia areata. cDNA reverse transcribed from extracted RNA served as the sequencing template. The protocol was immunoSEQ multiplex PCR, while the TCRdb copy is restricted to in-frame clones and leaves out a portion. The sample holds 65,000 to 95,000 clones, about 53% seen once. The sequencing sample was made of NKG2D-high CD8+ T cells sorted from blood. The receptors stem from a human donor with alopecia areata.

This clone was seen only a few times. The J gene is TRBJ1-2, the V gene TRBV20-1; the D is unclear. Trimming took 6 bases from V and 9 from J, leaving 8 bases between them. Germline V gene lookup returns CDR1 DFQATT and CDR2 SNEGSKA (reference sequence). The CDR3 contains 9 residues. CDR3 in DNA: TGCAGTGCGATCAGGCGCTACACCTTC. Residues: CSAIRRYTF.

This clone occurred a few times. The chain couples TRBV7-9 to TRBJ2-1; D perhaps matches TRBD2 (5 bases). The length of the CDR3 is 12 residues. Germline V gives CDR1 SEHNR, CDR2 FQNEAQ (reference sequence). The CDR3 region is CVTSPGNNEQFF. The CDR3 nucleotides are TGTGTCACGTCGCCGGGGAACAATGAGCAGTTCTTC. The whole variable domain, filled in from reference TRBV7-9 and TRBJ2-1, reads DTGVSQNPRHKITKRGQNVTFRCDPISEHNRLYWYRQTLGQGPEFLTYFQNEAQLEKSRLLSDRFSAERPKGSFSTLEIQRTEQGDSAMYLCVTSPGNNEQFFGPGTRLTVL.

This clone has just a few counts. V is TRBV5-6 and J is TRBJ2-3; D gene unclear. The V gene lost 2 bases and the J gene lost 4 bases, with 17 bases spanning the gap. This CDR3 is 16 amino acids long. Germline V lookup: CDR1 SGHDT, CDR2 YYEEEE. CDR3: CASSFSEARTPDTQYF. CDR3 coding DNA: TGTGCCAGCAGCTTCAGCGAGGCTAGAACCCCAGATACGCAGTATTTT.

The chain links TRBV18 to TRBJ1-5; D gene uncertain. V lost 0 bases, J lost 1 base, and 4 bases lay in between. Germline V CDR1 and CDR2: KGHSH, LQKENI. This CDR3 contains 14 residues. The CDR3 coding sequence is TGTGCCAGCTCACCACCCGGGAGCAATCAGCCCCAGCATTTT. As protein: CASSPPGSNQPQHF.

This clone appeared a few times. This specimen includes other DNA sequences encoding the same CDR3. V is TRBV2 and J is TRBJ2-2; no definite D call. V gave up 5 bases and J gave up 3 bases, with 7 bases separating them. Per germline, CDR1 SNHLY and CDR2 FYNNEI. The CDR3 extends over 13 amino acids. Here the CDR3 DNA reads TGTGCCAGCAGTCCCGTTTACACCGGGGAGCTGTTTTTT. Amino acids: CASSPVYTGELFF. The variable domain in full, completed from reference TRBV2 and TRBJ2-2, reads EPEVTQTPSHQVTQMGQEVILRCVPISNHLYFYWYRQILGQKVEFLVSFYNNEISEKSEIFDDQFSVERPDGSNFTLKIRSTKLEDSAMYFCASSPVYTGELFFGEGSRLTVL.

The chain recombines TRBV5-4 with TRBJ2-2, with TRBD2 matching over 9 bases. This CDR3 has 14 residues. CDR1 and CDR2 (germline): SGHNT, YYREEE (reference sequence). V lost 5 bases, J lost 6 bases, and 5 bases stayed unmatched. The CDR3, as DNA: TGTGCCAGCAGGGCGGGAGGGCCCGCCGGGGAGCTGTTTTTT. Translating gives CASRAGGPAGELFF.

This clone is a singleton in its sample. The V gene is TRBV6-6, the J gene TRBJ2-1; tentative D call: TRBD2 (7 bases). Trimming took 6 bases from V and 15 from J, leaving 21 bases between them. CDR1 MNHNY and CDR2 SVGAGI come from the germline V gene (reference sequence). CDR3 length: 13 residues. CDR3 bases: TGTGCCAGCAGCCCAGCGGGGCAATACAGGGCGTTCTTC. Its protein product is CASSPAGQYRAFF.

The chain couples TRBV28 to TRBJ2-7; D may be TRBD1 (6 bases). CDR1 is MDHEN, CDR2 SYDVKM, per germline. This CDR3 contains 13 residues. Trimming took 5 bases from V and 2 from J, leaving 10 bases between them. This chain's CDR3 is CASSETGTYEQYF. The CDR3 bases are TGTGCCAGCAGTGAGACAGGAACCTACGAGCAGTACTTC.

In this sample, this clone turned up a few times. CDR3 nucleotide sequence: TGTGCCAGCAGCTTTGGCCGGGACAGCTCCTACGAGCAGTACTTC. Encoded protein: CASSFGRDSSYEQYF. V is TRBV11-2 and J is TRBJ2-7, with TRBD1 matching over 7 bases. Germline V gene sequence: CDR1 SGHAT, CDR2 FQNNGV. This CDR3 comprises 15 residues. Trimming cost V 3 bases and J 0 bases; bases outside gene matches: 5.

The J gene is TRBJ2-5, the V gene TRBV6-6; D is uncertain. The end of the DNA is better explained by TRBJ2-7, so the J call may be wrong. Per the germline V gene, CDR1 is MNHNY and CDR2 is SVGAGI (reference sequence). CDR3 length: 11 residues. CDR3 protein: CASSFLGEQYF. CDR3 bases: TGTGCCAGCAGTTTTCTTGGCGAGCAGTACTTC.

This chain connects TRBV29-1 to TRBJ2-4, with unresolved D. Trimming shortened V by 4 bases and J by 0 bases, and 13 bases separated the two germline ends. This CDR3 has 15 residues. Germline assignment: CDR1 SQVTM and CDR2 ANQGSEA. The DNA of the CDR3 is TGCAGCGTTGGGTCAAAAGACCTAGCCAAAAACATTCAGTACTTC. Protein: CSVGSKDLAKNIQYF.

In regard to this clone: Other DNA sequences in the sample encode the same CDR3. The rearrangement links TRBV29-1 to TRBJ2-7; TRBD1 is a possible D gene (6 bases). Germline loops: CDR1 SQVTM, CDR2 ANQGSEA. V gave up 0 bases and J gave up 1 base, with 7 bases separating them. The CDR3 spans 13 residues. The CDR3 nucleotides are TGCAGCGTTGAAGAAGGACAGTCCTACGAGCAGTACTTC. The encoded protein is CSVEEGQSYEQYF.

The V call is TRBV27, the J call TRBJ1-1; no clear D. The CDR3 totals 12 residues. Trimming removed 5 bases at V and 2 bases at J, with 6 bases between. CDR1 is MNHEY and CDR2 is SMNVEV in the germline V gene (reference sequence). The CDR3: CASSQRNTEAFF. The CDR3 nucleotides are TGTGCCAGCAGTCAAAGAAACACTGAAGCTTTCTTT.

This clone has only a few counts. The chain combines TRBV5-1 with TRBJ2-7, with 8 bases that match TRBD1. Germline CDR1 is SGHRS and CDR2 is YFSETQ. The trim removed 3 bases at V and 7 bases at J, leaving 6 bases unmatched. This CDR3 has 13 amino acids. The CDR3 region has the DNA TGCGCCAGCAGCTGGACAGGGCCGCGGGAGCAGTACTTC. Protein: CASSWTGPREQYF.

V is TRBV4-1 and J is TRBJ2-7, with D hard to call. The CDR3 is made up of 14 amino acids. The germline V gene encodes CDR1 MGHRA and CDR2 YSYEKL. With 3 bases removed from V and 3 bases from J, the gap between germline ends came to 12 bases. The CDR3 protein is CASSHLGRSYEQYF. CDR3 nucleotides: TGCGCCAGCAGCCACTTGGGCAGGAGCTACGAGCAGTACTTC.

This chain uses TRBV29-1 with TRBJ2-7; possible D gene TRBD1, 5 bases. CDR3 size: 10 residues. Trimming cost V 4 bases and J 4 bases, with 5 bases left between them. Germline CDR1 and CDR2: SQVTM and ANQGSEA. CDR3 residues: CSVGQYEQYF. In nucleotides, the CDR3 is TGCAGCGTTGGACAGTACGAGCAGTACTTC.

V usage is TRBV29-1 and J usage is TRBJ1-1, with D maybe TRBD1 (5 bases). Germline V gene lookup returns CDR1 SQVTM and CDR2 ANQGSEA. The CDR3 runs to 16 residues. Trimming cost V 3 bases and J 0 bases, with 17 bases left between them. CDR3: CSVDMGEDLLNTEAFF. Written as DNA, the CDR3 is TGCAGCGTTGATATGGGGGAGGATCTTCTGAACACTGAAGCTTTCTTT.

The chain recombines TRBV7-2 with TRBJ2-1, with no clear D. The CDR3 extends over 15 amino acids. The V gene lost 1 base and the J gene lost 10 bases, with 17 bases spanning the gap. Germline values: CDR1 SGHTA, CDR2 FQGNSA. The CDR3 bases are TGTGCCAGCAGCTTAGGGAGAAGCCGCTACGGGGAGCAGTTCTTC. It translates to CASSLGRSRYGEQFF.

This clone was seen a few times. This chain joins TRBV28 and TRBJ2-1; D gene uncertain. V was clipped by 4 bases and J by 6 bases, with 7 bases between them. The V gene's germline CDR1 is MDHEN and CDR2 SYDVKM. This CDR3 region has 12 residues. The CDR3 DNA follows: TGTGCCAGCAGTTACAACTTCAATGAGCAGTTCTTC. Translating it yields CASSYNFNEQFF.